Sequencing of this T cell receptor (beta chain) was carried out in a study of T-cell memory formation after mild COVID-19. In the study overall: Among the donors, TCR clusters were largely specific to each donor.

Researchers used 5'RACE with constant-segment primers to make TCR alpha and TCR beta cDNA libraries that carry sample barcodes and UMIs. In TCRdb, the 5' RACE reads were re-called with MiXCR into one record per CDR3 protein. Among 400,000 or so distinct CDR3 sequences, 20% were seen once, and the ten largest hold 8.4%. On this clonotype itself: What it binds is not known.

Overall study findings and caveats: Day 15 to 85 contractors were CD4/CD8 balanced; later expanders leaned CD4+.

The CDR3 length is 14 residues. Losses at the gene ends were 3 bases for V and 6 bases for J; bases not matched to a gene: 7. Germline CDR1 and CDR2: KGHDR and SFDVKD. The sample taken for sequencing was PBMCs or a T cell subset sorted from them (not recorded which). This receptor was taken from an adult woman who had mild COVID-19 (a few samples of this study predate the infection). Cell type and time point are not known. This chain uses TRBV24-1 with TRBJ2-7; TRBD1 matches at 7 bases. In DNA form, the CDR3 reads TGTGCCACCAGTGATACGGACAGGTTCAGCGAGCAGTACTTC. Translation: CATSDTDRFSEQYF.